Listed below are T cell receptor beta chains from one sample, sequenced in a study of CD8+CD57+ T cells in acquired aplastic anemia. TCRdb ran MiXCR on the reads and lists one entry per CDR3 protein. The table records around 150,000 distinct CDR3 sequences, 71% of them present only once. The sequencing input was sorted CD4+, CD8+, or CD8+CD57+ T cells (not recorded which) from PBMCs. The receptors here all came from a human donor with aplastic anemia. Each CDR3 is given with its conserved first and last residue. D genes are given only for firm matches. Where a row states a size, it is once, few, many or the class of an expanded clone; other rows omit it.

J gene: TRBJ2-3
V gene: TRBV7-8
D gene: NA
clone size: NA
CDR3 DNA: TGTGCCAGCAGCTTAGACCCGCCCGGACTACTCACAGATACGCAGTATTTT
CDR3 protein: CASSLDPPGLLTDTQYF

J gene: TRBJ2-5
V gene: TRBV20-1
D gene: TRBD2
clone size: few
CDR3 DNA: TGCAGTGCCAGCCCGTGGGCTAGCGGGGGTCAGTACCAAGAGACCCAGTACTTC
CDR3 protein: CSASPWASGGQYQETQYF

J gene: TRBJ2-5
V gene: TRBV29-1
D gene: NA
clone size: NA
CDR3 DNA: TGCAGCGTTGGACAGGTGGAGACCCAGTACTTC
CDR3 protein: CSVGQVETQYF

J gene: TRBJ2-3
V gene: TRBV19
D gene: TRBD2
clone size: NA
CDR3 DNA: TGTGCCAGTAGTATAGCGGGGGGGCCAGATACGCAGTATTTT
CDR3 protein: CASSIAGGPDTQYF

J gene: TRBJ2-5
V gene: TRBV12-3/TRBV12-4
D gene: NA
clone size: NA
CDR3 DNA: TGTGCCAGCAGTTTGTTTTCGACCCAGTACTTC
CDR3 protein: CASSLFSTQYF

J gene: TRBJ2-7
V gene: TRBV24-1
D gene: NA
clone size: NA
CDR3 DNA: TGTGCCACCAGTGACCGAAACACACCGGGACCGGTAAACTACGAGCAGTACTTC
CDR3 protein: CATSDRNTPGPVNYEQYF

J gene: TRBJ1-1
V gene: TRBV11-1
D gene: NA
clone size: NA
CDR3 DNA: TGTGCCAGCAGCTGGGACAAGGGGGTATATACTGAAGCTTTCTTT
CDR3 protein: CASSWDKGVYTEAFF

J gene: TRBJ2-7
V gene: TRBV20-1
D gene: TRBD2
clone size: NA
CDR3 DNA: TGCAGTGTTTACCCCGGGACTAGCGACTCCTACGAGCAGTACTTC
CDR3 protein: CSVYPGTSDSYEQYF

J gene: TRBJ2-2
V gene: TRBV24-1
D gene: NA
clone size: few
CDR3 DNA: TGTGCCACCAGTGGAAGGGGACATACGAACACCGGGGAGCTGTTTTTT
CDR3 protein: CATSGRGHTNTGELFF

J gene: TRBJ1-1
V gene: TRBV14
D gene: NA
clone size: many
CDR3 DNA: TGTGCCAGCAGCCAGGGCCGAGGAACGGGGATGAACACTGAAGCTTTCTTT
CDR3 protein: CASSQGRGTGMNTEAFF

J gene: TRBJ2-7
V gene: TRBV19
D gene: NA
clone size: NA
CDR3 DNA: TGTGCCAGTAGTATATCGGGGGGCCTCTATGGTGAGCAGTACTTC
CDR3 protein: CASSISGGLYGEQYF

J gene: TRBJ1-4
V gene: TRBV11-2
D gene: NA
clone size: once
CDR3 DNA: TGTGCCAGCAGCTTACGTGCAACTAATGAAAAACTGTTTTTT
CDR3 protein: CASSLRATNEKLFF

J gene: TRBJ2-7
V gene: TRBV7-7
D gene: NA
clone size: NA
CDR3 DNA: TGTGCTAGCAGCCGGGATCCGGGCAATGAGCAGTACTTC
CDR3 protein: CASSRDPGNEQYF

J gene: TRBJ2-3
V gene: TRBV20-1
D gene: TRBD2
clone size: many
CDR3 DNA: TGCAGTGCTCGACGGACTAGCGGGGGATTAGATACGCAGTATTTT
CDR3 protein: CSARRTSGGLDTQYF

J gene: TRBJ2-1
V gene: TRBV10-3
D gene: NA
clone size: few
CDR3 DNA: TGTGCCATCAGTGAGTCGATCGGGGTCTACAATGAGCAGTTCTTC
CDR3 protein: CAISESIGVYNEQFF

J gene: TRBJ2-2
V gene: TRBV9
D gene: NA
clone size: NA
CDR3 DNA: TGTGCCAGCTGGGACACCGGGGAGCTGTTTTTT
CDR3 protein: CASWDTGELFF

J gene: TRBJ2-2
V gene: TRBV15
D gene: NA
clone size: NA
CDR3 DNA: TGTGCCACCAGCAGAGAAGGCGTTATAGCGGCGAACACCGGGGAGCTGTTTTTT
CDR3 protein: CATSREGVIAANTGELFF

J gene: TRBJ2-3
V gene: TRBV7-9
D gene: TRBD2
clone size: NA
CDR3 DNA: TGTGCCAGCAGCTCACCGGGACTAGCGGGAGGGTCCACAGATACGCAGTATTTT
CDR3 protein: CASSSPGLAGGSTDTQYF

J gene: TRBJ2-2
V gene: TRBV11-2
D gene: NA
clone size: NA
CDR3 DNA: TGTGCCAGCAGCTTAAGATACGGGGGCGGGGAGCTGTTTTTT
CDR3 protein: CASSLRYGGGELFF

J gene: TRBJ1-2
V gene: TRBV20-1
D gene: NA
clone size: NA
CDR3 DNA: TGCGAGCCGGGGAAGGGGAGGGACTATGGCTACACCTTC
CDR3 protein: CEPGKGRDYGYTF

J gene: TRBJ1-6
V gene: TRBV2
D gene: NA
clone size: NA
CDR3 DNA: TGTGCCATCCTCGCCTCCTCGGGCTATAATTCACCCCTCCACTTT
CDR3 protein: CAILASSGYNSPLHF

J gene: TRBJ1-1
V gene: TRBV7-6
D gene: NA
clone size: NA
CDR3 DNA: TGTGCCAGCAGCGTTATTTCAGGGGCGGCGGCTGAAGCTTTCTTT
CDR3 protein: CASSVISGAAAEAFF

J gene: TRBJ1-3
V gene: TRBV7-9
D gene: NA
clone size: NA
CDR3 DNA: TGTGCCAGCAGCTTAGTCGGGTACTCTGGAAACACCATATATTTT
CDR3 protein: CASSLVGYSGNTIYF

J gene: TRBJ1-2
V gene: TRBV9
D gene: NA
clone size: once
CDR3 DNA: TGTGCCAGCAGTGTGGGCGGGAGCTCCTACAATGGCTACACCTTC
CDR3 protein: CASSVGGSSYNGYTF

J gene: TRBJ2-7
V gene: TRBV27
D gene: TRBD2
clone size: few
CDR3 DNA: TGTGCCAGCAGTTTCCTGGGACTAGCGGGAGGGCCATTCGAGCAGTACTTC
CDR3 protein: CASSFLGLAGGPFEQYF

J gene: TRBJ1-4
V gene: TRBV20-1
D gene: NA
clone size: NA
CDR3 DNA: TGCAGTGCTTCCCAGGGTTACGGGGGAAAACTGTTTTTT
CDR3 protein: CSASQGYGGKLFF

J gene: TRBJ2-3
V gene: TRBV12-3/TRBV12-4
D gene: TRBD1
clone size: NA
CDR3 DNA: TGTGCCAGCAGTTTCCCAGGGGGAGATACGCAGTATTTT
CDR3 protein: CASSFPGGDTQYF

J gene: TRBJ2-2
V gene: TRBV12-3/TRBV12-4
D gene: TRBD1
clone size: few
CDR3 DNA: TGTGCCAGCAGCCTGACAGGGCTCAACACCGGGGAGCTGTTTTTT
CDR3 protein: CASSLTGLNTGELFF

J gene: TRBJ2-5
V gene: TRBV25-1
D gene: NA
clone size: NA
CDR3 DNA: TGTGCCAGCAGTGGACGCAACGGGGTTGGGGGGACCCAGTACTTC
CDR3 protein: CASSGRNGVGGTQYF

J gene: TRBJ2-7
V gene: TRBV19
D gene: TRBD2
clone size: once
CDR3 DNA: TGTGCCAGTACCAATGGGGCTAGCGGGAACTACGAGCAGTACTTC
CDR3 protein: CASTNGASGNYEQYF

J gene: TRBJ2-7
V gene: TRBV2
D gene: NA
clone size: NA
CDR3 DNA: TGTGCCAGCAGTGAAGCGTATAACCGGGTTAACGAGCAGTACTTC
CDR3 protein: CASSEAYNRVNEQYF

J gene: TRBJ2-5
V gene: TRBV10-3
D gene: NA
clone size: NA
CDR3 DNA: TGTGCCATCAGTGAGTCCGGTGTGTCGCCCCAAGGGGAGACCCAGTACTTC
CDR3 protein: CAISESGVSPQGETQYF

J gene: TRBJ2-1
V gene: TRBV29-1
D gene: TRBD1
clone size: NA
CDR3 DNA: TGCAGCGGGTGGGACAGGGATTACAATGAGCAGTTCTTC
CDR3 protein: CSGWDRDYNEQFF

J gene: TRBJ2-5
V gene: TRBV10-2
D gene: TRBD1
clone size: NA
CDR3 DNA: TGCGCCAGCTTGATAGGGACAGGGGAAGAGACCCAGTACTTC
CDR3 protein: CASLIGTGEETQYF

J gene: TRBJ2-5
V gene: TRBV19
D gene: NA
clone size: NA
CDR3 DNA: TGTGCCAGTAGTATCCGAGGGAAAGAGACCCAGTACTTC
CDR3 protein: CASSIRGKETQYF

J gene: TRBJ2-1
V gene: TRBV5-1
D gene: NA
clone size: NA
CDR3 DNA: TGCGCCAGCAGCTCCAATGTAGTGGGTCTCCCGTACAATGAGCAGTTCTTC
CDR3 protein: CASSSNVVGLPYNEQFF

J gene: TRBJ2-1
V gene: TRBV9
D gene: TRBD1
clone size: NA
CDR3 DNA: TGTGCCAGCAGCTCCCCTTTGGGCGTGGGGACAGGGGGCAATGAGCAGTCCTTC
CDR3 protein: CASSSPLGVGTGGNEQSF

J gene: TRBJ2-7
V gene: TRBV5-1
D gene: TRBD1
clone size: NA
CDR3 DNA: TGCGCCAGCAGCTTGGCCCTACAGGGGGGTGACTACGAGCAGTACTTC
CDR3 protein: CASSLALQGGDYEQYF

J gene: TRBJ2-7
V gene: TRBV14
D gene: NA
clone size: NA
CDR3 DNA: TGTGCCAGCAGCCAAGTCGGGCGCTACGAGCAGGACTTC
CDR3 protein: CASSQVGRYEQDF

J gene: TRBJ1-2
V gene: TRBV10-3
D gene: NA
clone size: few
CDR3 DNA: TGTGCCATCAGCCCCAGGGAAGGGGATGGCTACACCTTC
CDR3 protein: CAISPREGDGYTF

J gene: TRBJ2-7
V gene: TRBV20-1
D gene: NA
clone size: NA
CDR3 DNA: TGCAGTGCTAGAGCAGGTGCAGGACCAGCCTACGAGCAGTACTTC
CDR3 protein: CSARAGAGPAYEQYF

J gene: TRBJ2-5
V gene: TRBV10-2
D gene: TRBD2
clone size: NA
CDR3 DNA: TGCGCCACTGTTTTCGGCGGGAGTGAGACCCAGTACTTC
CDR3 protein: CATVFGGSETQYF

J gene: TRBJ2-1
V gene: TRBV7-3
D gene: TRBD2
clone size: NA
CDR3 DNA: TGTGCCAGCAGCTTATTGGCGGGAGGCCCCAATGAGCAGTTCTTC
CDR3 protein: CASSLLAGGPNEQFF

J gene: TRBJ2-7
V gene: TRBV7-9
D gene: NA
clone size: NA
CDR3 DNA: TGTGCCAGCAGCTCCGATGGGGACTCCTCCTACGAGCAGTACTTC
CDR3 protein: CASSSDGDSSYEQYF

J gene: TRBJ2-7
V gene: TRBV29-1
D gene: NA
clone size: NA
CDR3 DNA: TGCAGCGTTGAGAGGGGGTCCCTCTTCTACGAGCAGTACTTC
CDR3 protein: CSVERGSLFYEQYF

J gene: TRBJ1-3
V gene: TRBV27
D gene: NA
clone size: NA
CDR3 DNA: TGTGCCAGCAGGGAGGCCAGTTCAGGAAACACCATATATTTT
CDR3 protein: CASREASSGNTIYF

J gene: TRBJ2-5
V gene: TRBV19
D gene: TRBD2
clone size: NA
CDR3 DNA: TGTGCCAGTAGTATAATGGCTAGCGGGGAACAAGAGACCCAGTACTTC
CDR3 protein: CASSIMASGEQETQYF

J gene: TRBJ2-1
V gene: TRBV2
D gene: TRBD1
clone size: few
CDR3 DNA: TGTGCCAGCAGTAGGGACAGTTCCTACAATGAGCAGTTCTTC
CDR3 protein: CASSRDSSYNEQFF

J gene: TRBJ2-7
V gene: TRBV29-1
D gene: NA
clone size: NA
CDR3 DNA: TGCAGCGCCTCCGGCCCCTACGAGCAGTACTTC
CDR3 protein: CSASGPYEQYF

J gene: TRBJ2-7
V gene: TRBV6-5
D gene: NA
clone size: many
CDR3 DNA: TGTGCCAGCAGTTACTCGGACGAGCAGTACTTC
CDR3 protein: CASSYSDEQYF

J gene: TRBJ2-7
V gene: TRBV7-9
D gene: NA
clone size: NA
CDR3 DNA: TGTGCCAGCAGCTTAGTAGTGTCAGGGTCCGAGCAGTACTTC
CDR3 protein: CASSLVVSGSEQYF

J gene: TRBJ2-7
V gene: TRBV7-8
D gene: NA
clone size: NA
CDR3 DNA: TGTGCCAGCAGCGTAGGCTTGAGGGACGAGCAGTACTTC
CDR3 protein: CASSVGLRDEQYF

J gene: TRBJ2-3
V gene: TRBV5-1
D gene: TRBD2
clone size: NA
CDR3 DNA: TGCGCCAGCAATAGCGGGGGGGCGGCAGATACGCAGTATTTT
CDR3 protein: CASNSGGAADTQYF